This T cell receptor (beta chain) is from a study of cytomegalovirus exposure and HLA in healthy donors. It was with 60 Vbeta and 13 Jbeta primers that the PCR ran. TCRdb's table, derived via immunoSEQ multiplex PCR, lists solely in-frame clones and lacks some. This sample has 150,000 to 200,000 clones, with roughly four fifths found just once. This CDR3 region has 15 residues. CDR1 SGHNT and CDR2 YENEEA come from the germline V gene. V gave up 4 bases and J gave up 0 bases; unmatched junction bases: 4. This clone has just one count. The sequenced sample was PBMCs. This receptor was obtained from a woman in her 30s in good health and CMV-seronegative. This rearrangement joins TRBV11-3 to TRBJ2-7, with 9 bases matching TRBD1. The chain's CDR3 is CASSSGQGSSYEQYF. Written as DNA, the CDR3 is TGTGCCAGCAGCTCGGGACAGGGAAGCTCCTACGAGCAGTACTTC. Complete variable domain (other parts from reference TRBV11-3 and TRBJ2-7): EAGVVQSPRYKIIEKKQPVAFWCNPISGHNTLYWYLQNLGQGPELLIRYENEEAVDDSQLPKDRFSAERLKGVDSTLKIQPAELGDSAVYLCASSSGQGSSYEQYFGPGTRLTVT.